This is a list of T cell receptor beta chains from one sample in a study of T cells in Graves' hyperthyroidism and ophthalmopathy. TCRdb reprocessed the multiplex PCR reads with MiXCR, giving one entry per CDR3 protein. Among about 740,000 distinct CDR3 sequences listed, about 14% were seen once. Sequenced input: blood. The receptors shown here come from a young woman with Graves' hyperthyroidism. The CDR3 runs from the conserved cysteine through the conserved F or W. Fields, in order: J gene, V gene, clone size, CDR3 length, D gene, CDR3 DNA, CDR3 protein. A D gene is named only where the DNA matches it firmly. Not all rows give a size; the values are once, few, many and, for expanded clones, a class.

j_call: TRBJ2-7
v_call: TRBV19
clone_size: NA
cdr3_length: 15
d_call: TRBD1
cdr3_nt: TGTGCCAGTAGTGACCCACAGGGGTGGTCCTACGAGCAGTACTTC
cdr3_aa: CASSDPQGWSYEQYF

j_call: TRBJ2-7
v_call: TRBV5-1
clone_size: many
cdr3_length: 13
d_call: NA
cdr3_nt: TGCGCCAGCAGCTTGGTTGTGGGCTCACGGCAGTACTTC
cdr3_aa: CASSLVVGSRQYF

j_call: TRBJ1-1
v_call: TRBV12-5
clone_size: NA
cdr3_length: 10
d_call: NA
cdr3_nt: TGTGCTAGTGGACAAACTGAAGCTTTCTTT
cdr3_aa: CASGQTEAFF

j_call: TRBJ1-3
v_call: TRBV4-3
clone_size: many
cdr3_length: 14
d_call: NA
cdr3_nt: TGCGCCAGCAGCCAAGAGCCCTCCGGAAACACCATATATTTT
cdr3_aa: CASSQEPSGNTIYF

j_call: TRBJ2-7
v_call: TRBV30
clone_size: few
cdr3_length: 17
d_call: TRBD1
cdr3_nt: TGTGCCTGGAGTCCCCGCCGGGGCGGGACAGGGGGCGAAGAGCAGTACTTC
cdr3_aa: CAWSPRRGGTGGEEQYF

j_call: TRBJ1-2
v_call: TRBV6-1
clone_size: many
cdr3_length: 12
d_call: NA
cdr3_nt: TGTGCCAGCAGTGAGGGGAATTATGGCTACACCTTC
cdr3_aa: CASSEGNYGYTF

j_call: TRBJ2-1
v_call: TRBV7-2
clone_size: many
cdr3_length: 11
d_call: NA
cdr3_nt: TGTGCCAGCAGCCGTCGTTATGAGCAGTTCTTC
cdr3_aa: CASSRRYEQFF

j_call: TRBJ2-1
v_call: TRBV2
clone_size: many
cdr3_length: 15
d_call: NA
cdr3_nt: TGTGCCAGCAGTGAGCGGCGGGCGGTCTACAATGAGCAGTTCTTC
cdr3_aa: CASSERRAVYNEQFF

j_call: TRBJ2-7
v_call: TRBV4-1
clone_size: NA
cdr3_length: 13
d_call: NA
cdr3_nt: TGCGCCAGCAGCCCAAGGGGGTTCCAGGAGCAGTACTTC
cdr3_aa: CASSPRGFQEQYF

j_call: TRBJ1-1
v_call: TRBV2
clone_size: NA
cdr3_length: 14
d_call: NA
cdr3_nt: TGTGCCAGCAACGGGCCTCCTATGAACACTGAAGCTTTCTTT
cdr3_aa: CASNGPPMNTEAFF

j_call: TRBJ2-7
v_call: TRBV4-2
clone_size: many
cdr3_length: 12
d_call: NA
cdr3_nt: TGTGCCAGCAGCCAAACAGCCTACGAGCAGTACTTC
cdr3_aa: CASSQTAYEQYF

j_call: TRBJ2-7
v_call: TRBV15
clone_size: few
cdr3_length: 15
d_call: TRBD2
cdr3_nt: TGTGCCACCAGCAGAGAAAGCGGGGGCTCCTACGAGCAGTACTTC
cdr3_aa: CATSRESGGSYEQYF

j_call: TRBJ2-7
v_call: TRBV7-9
clone_size: many
cdr3_length: 12
d_call: NA
cdr3_nt: TGTGCCAGCAGCCGATCCTCTAACGAGCAGTACTTC
cdr3_aa: CASSRSSNEQYF

j_call: TRBJ2-7
v_call: TRBV13
clone_size: NA
cdr3_length: 18
d_call: TRBD2
cdr3_nt: TGTGCCAGCAGCTTAAGGACCCCGGGACTAGCGCCCTCCTACGAGCAGTACTTC
cdr3_aa: CASSLRTPGLAPSYEQYF

j_call: TRBJ1-3
v_call: TRBV25-1
clone_size: NA
cdr3_length: 16
d_call: NA
cdr3_nt: TGTGCCAGCAGTAAAGGGCAGGGGATGGGCGGAAACACCATATATTTT
cdr3_aa: CASSKGQGMGGNTIYF

j_call: TRBJ2-5
v_call: TRBV7-9
clone_size: NA
cdr3_length: 17
d_call: NA
cdr3_nt: TGTGCCAGCAGCCAGGGGGGCGGTCTGGGCCAGAGTGAGACCCAGTACTTC
cdr3_aa: CASSQGGGLGQSETQYF

j_call: TRBJ2-7
v_call: TRBV7-8
clone_size: NA
cdr3_length: 15
d_call: NA
cdr3_nt: TGTGCCAGCAGCTTACATGGTGTCGGGAGTTTCGAGCAGTACTTC
cdr3_aa: CASSLHGVGSFEQYF

j_call: TRBJ1-1
v_call: TRBV11-2
clone_size: many
cdr3_length: 15
d_call: TRBD1
cdr3_nt: TGTGCCAGCATCGGGCCTGGGACAGCTAACACTGAAGCTTTCTTT
cdr3_aa: CASIGPGTANTEAFF

j_call: TRBJ2-2
v_call: TRBV7-8
clone_size: NA
cdr3_length: 15
d_call: NA
cdr3_nt: TGTGCCAGCAGCGAACAACAGGGACCCACCGGGGAGCTGTTTTTT
cdr3_aa: CASSEQQGPTGELFF

j_call: TRBJ2-2
v_call: TRBV29-1
clone_size: NA
cdr3_length: 14
d_call: TRBD1
cdr3_nt: TGCAGCGTTGAGCAGGGGGCGAACACCGGGGAGCTGTTTTTT
cdr3_aa: CSVEQGANTGELFF

j_call: TRBJ2-7
v_call: TRBV6-1
clone_size: many
cdr3_length: 16
d_call: NA
cdr3_nt: TGTGCCAGCAGTGAAGCGGAAATCCCGGGCTTCTACGAGCAGTACTTC
cdr3_aa: CASSEAEIPGFYEQYF

j_call: TRBJ2-2
v_call: TRBV7-3
clone_size: many
cdr3_length: 14
d_call: NA
cdr3_nt: TGTGCCAGCAGCTTCGGCACGAACACCGGGGAGCTGTTTTTT
cdr3_aa: CASSFGTNTGELFF

j_call: TRBJ2-7
v_call: TRBV19
clone_size: NA
cdr3_length: 16
d_call: TRBD1
cdr3_nt: TGTGCCAGTAGTAGGGGGGACAGGATGTGCTCCTACGAGCAGTACTTC
cdr3_aa: CASSRGDRMCSYEQYF

j_call: TRBJ1-3
v_call: TRBV6-1
clone_size: many
cdr3_length: 14
d_call: NA
cdr3_nt: TGTGCCAGCAGCATAAGAATAAATGGAAACACCATATATTTT
cdr3_aa: CASSIRINGNTIYF

j_call: TRBJ2-2
v_call: TRBV2
clone_size: many
cdr3_length: 15
d_call: NA
cdr3_nt: TGTGCCAGCCGCGGGGAGAGGGGTAACACCGGGGAGCTGTTTTTT
cdr3_aa: CASRGERGNTGELFF

j_call: TRBJ2-1
v_call: TRBV27
clone_size: many
cdr3_length: 16
d_call: NA
cdr3_nt: TGTGCCAGCAGTTTACTCCGGGCGTCCGGATACAATGAGCAGTTCTTC
cdr3_aa: CASSLLRASGYNEQFF

j_call: TRBJ2-7
v_call: TRBV6-1
clone_size: many
cdr3_length: 14
d_call: TRBD1
cdr3_nt: TGTGCCAGCAGCGGGGGACAGGGCCCCTACGAGCAGTACTTC
cdr3_aa: CASSGGQGPYEQYF

j_call: TRBJ2-4
v_call: TRBV28
clone_size: many
cdr3_length: 19
d_call: TRBD2
cdr3_nt: TGTGCCAGCAGTCCCCTCGCTAGCGGGAGAACGGGCGCCAAAAACATTCAGTACTTC
cdr3_aa: CASSPLASGRTGAKNIQYF

j_call: TRBJ1-1
v_call: TRBV6-5
clone_size: many
cdr3_length: 15
d_call: NA
cdr3_nt: TGTGCCAGCAGTTACGAATATGGGGTGGCAGGAGACGCTTTCTTT
cdr3_aa: CASSYEYGVAGDAFF

j_call: TRBJ2-2
v_call: TRBV18
clone_size: NA
cdr3_length: 15
d_call: NA
cdr3_nt: TGTGCCAGCTCAGGAGGACGGGTGAGAACCGGGGAGCTGTTTTTT
cdr3_aa: CASSGGRVRTGELFF

j_call: TRBJ2-2
v_call: TRBV24-1
clone_size: many
cdr3_length: 17
d_call: TRBD2
cdr3_nt: TGTGCCACCAGTGACACCCCTCCGGGAGGGCCGAACGGGGAGCTGTTTTTT
cdr3_aa: CATSDTPPGGPNGELFF

j_call: TRBJ1-2
v_call: TRBV7-3
clone_size: many
cdr3_length: 15
d_call: TRBD1
cdr3_nt: TGTGCCAGCAGCTTAGAAGGGACAGGGGTCTATGGCTACACCTTC
cdr3_aa: CASSLEGTGVYGYTF

j_call: TRBJ2-7
v_call: TRBV3-1
clone_size: NA
cdr3_length: 14
d_call: TRBD2
cdr3_nt: TGTGCCAGCAGCCAGCCGGGGGGCTCCTACGAGCAGTACTTC
cdr3_aa: CASSQPGGSYEQYF

j_call: TRBJ2-7
v_call: TRBV19
clone_size: few
cdr3_length: 13
d_call: NA
cdr3_nt: TGTGCCAGTAGTATGTGGGGAACCTACGAGCAGTACTTC
cdr3_aa: CASSMWGTYEQYF

j_call: TRBJ2-7
v_call: TRBV4-1
clone_size: NA
cdr3_length: 15
d_call: TRBD2
cdr3_nt: TGCGCCAGCAGCCAACCGACTAGCGGGGCTCACGAGCAGTACTTC
cdr3_aa: CASSQPTSGAHEQYF

j_call: TRBJ2-1
v_call: TRBV30
clone_size: NA
cdr3_length: 15
d_call: NA
cdr3_nt: TGTGCCTGGAGTGGGGTCAGGGGAACCTACAATGAGCAGTTCTTC
cdr3_aa: CAWSGVRGTYNEQFF

j_call: TRBJ1-5
v_call: TRBV28
clone_size: many
cdr3_length: 19
d_call: NA
cdr3_nt: TGTGCCAGCAGTCCTTTTGGGCTAGGACGGACACGTCTCAATCAGCCCCAGCATTTT
cdr3_aa: CASSPFGLGRTRLNQPQHF

j_call: TRBJ2-6
v_call: TRBV3-1
clone_size: NA
cdr3_length: 17
d_call: NA
cdr3_nt: TGTGCCAGCAGCCAAGTCCATGCGGGGCTAGGGGCCAACGTCCTGACTTTC
cdr3_aa: CASSQVHAGLGANVLTF

j_call: TRBJ2-7
v_call: TRBV9
clone_size: NA
cdr3_length: 14
d_call: NA
cdr3_nt: TGTGCCAGCAGCGTAGCGGCTAACTCCTACGAGCAGTACTTC
cdr3_aa: CASSVAANSYEQYF

j_call: TRBJ1-2
v_call: TRBV30
clone_size: many
cdr3_length: 12
d_call: NA
cdr3_nt: TGTGCCTGGGACGGAGTATGGCAGGGCTACACCTTC
cdr3_aa: CAWDGVWQGYTF